Below, one TCR beta chain is given with its context. Its cognate antigen is unknown. This sample was included in a study of human T cells and chemical hapten exposure. Study conclusions and caveats: No alteration of TCRs above 1 in 1000 frequency was seen with DPC sensitization.

This CDR3 has 14 residues. From germline, CDR1 is MNHEY and CDR2 SVGAGI. The ends were cut back, 6 bases at V and 5 bases at J, with 14 bases in the middle. Time point: pre-sensitization, week 0. Treatment here: therapeutic diphenylcyclopropenone sensitization with weekly scalp DPC. Donors, patients with alopecia ranging from 18 to 70 years old and judged suitable for DPC, provided samples. TCRdb fed the RACE reads into MiXCR, producing one record per CDR3 protein. The sample holds 300,000 to 400,000 distinct CDR3 sequences, 4% to 6% seen once. The sample was whole blood, taken in connection with sensitization to the hapten diphenylcyclopropenone (DPC). This clonotype originated in a woman between 50 and 59 years old with alopecia areata. Some clones in this sample may be carry-over from other donors' samples. The chain uses TRBV6-5 and TRBJ2-1; D perhaps matches TRBD1 (6 bases). CDR3 amino acids: CASSPRGGHNEQFF. CDR3 sequence (DNA): TGTGCCAGCAGCCCCAGGGGCGGGCACAATGAGCAGTTCTTC.